These T cell receptor beta chains were read from a single sample in a study of blood T cells in healthy people across ages. Using its own MiXCR run on the 5' RACE reads, TCRdb lists one record per CDR3 protein. Of 800,000 or so distinct CDR3 sequences listed, 20% to 25% are singletons. This sample also belongs to another study, concerning T cells of mothers and their children.

Material: blood. Receptors were obtained from a boy aged 5-17 years in good health. The CDR3 runs from the conserved cysteine through the conserved F or W. Fields, in order: D gene, V gene, clone size, J gene, CDR3 DNA, CDR3 protein. A D gene is named only where the DNA matches it firmly. Some rows mark clone size as missing; the rest say once, few, many or name a class of expanded clone.

d_call: .; v_call: TRBV27; clone_size: .; j_call: TRBJ1-2; cdr3_nt: TGTGCCAGCAGTCGGGGGGGCAGAAGCAACTATGGCTACACCTTC; cdr3_aa: CASSRGGRSNYGYTF
d_call: .; v_call: TRBV7-3; clone_size: many; j_call: TRBJ2-1; cdr3_nt: TGTGCCAGCAGCTCTGGACTGAACAATGAGCAGTTCTTC; cdr3_aa: CASSSGLNNEQFF
d_call: TRBD2; v_call: TRBV20-1; clone_size: .; j_call: TRBJ2-5; cdr3_nt: TGCAGTGCTAGAGGTTCTAGCGGGAGGGCCGTCCAAGAGACCCAGTACTTC; cdr3_aa: CSARGSSGRAVQETQYF
d_call: TRBD2; v_call: TRBV12-3/TRBV12-4; clone_size: .; j_call: TRBJ2-7; cdr3_nt: TGTGCCAGCAGTCAAACCCCGGGACTAGCGGGATCCGGGCAGTACTTC; cdr3_aa: CASSQTPGLAGSGQYF
d_call: TRBD1; v_call: TRBV28; clone_size: few; j_call: TRBJ1-1; cdr3_nt: TGTGCCAGCAGTCCCAGGGGGGTCCGCGACACTGAAGCTTTCTTT; cdr3_aa: CASSPRGVRDTEAFF
d_call: .; v_call: TRBV28; clone_size: many; j_call: TRBJ2-5; cdr3_nt: TGTGCCAGCAGTTTAGCGCGGTCGAGGGGAGAGACCCAGTACTTC; cdr3_aa: CASSLARSRGETQYF
d_call: TRBD1; v_call: TRBV6-2/TRBV6-3; clone_size: .; j_call: TRBJ1-5; cdr3_nt: TGTGCCAGCAGGGCCCTACGGGACAGCCCTAATCAGCCCCAGCATTTT; cdr3_aa: CASRALRDSPNQPQHF
d_call: .; v_call: TRBV14; clone_size: many; j_call: TRBJ1-1; cdr3_nt: TGTGCCAGCAGCCCACCTGTTTCCACCGAGTGGTGGGCCACTGAAGCTTTCTTT; cdr3_aa: CASSPPVSTEWWATEAFF
d_call: .; v_call: TRBV5-1; clone_size: .; j_call: TRBJ2-1; cdr3_nt: TGCGCCAGCAGGGAATCCGGGACACCCTACAATGAGCAGTTCTTC; cdr3_aa: CASRESGTPYNEQFF
d_call: TRBD2; v_call: TRBV29-1; clone_size: .; j_call: TRBJ2-7; cdr3_nt: TGCAGCGTTGAAACCGGACTAGCGGGGGTAGTCGAGCAGTACTTC; cdr3_aa: CSVETGLAGVVEQYF
d_call: .; v_call: TRBV4-1; clone_size: .; j_call: TRBJ1-4; cdr3_nt: TGCGCCAGCAGCCAGGACTTCATACTGCCCCCGACTAATGAAAAACTGTTTTTT; cdr3_aa: CASSQDFILPPTNEKLFF
d_call: TRBD1; v_call: TRBV4-1; clone_size: .; j_call: TRBJ1-1; cdr3_nt: TGCGCCAGCAGCCACGGGGACAGGGGGAGCGCTGAAGCTTTCTTT; cdr3_aa: CASSHGDRGSAEAFF
d_call: .; v_call: TRBV20-1; clone_size: .; j_call: TRBJ2-3; cdr3_nt: TGCAGTGCCCGGGACGGATTCACAGATACGCAGTATTTT; cdr3_aa: CSARDGFTDTQYF
d_call: TRBD1; v_call: TRBV12-3/TRBV12-4; clone_size: .; j_call: TRBJ2-7; cdr3_nt: TGTGCCAGCAGTCCCCAGAACAGGGGAAACTACGAGCAGTACTTC; cdr3_aa: CASSPQNRGNYEQYF
d_call: TRBD1; v_call: TRBV7-9; clone_size: .; j_call: TRBJ2-3; cdr3_nt: TGTGCCAGCAGCGACGGGACAGGCACAGATACGCAGTATTTT; cdr3_aa: CASSDGTGTDTQYF
d_call: .; v_call: TRBV29-1; clone_size: .; j_call: TRBJ2-5; cdr3_nt: TGCAGCGTTCAGCGGCGGGACGAGCAAGAGACCCAGTACTTC; cdr3_aa: CSVQRRDEQETQYF
d_call: .; v_call: TRBV27; clone_size: .; j_call: TRBJ2-7; cdr3_nt: TGTGCCAGCGGGGTATGGACGTCCCTCCCCTACGAGCAGTACTTC; cdr3_aa: CASGVWTSLPYEQYF
d_call: TRBD1; v_call: TRBV28; clone_size: .; j_call: TRBJ1-1; cdr3_nt: TGTGCCAGCAGCCGTGGGACAGGGGGCGCTGAAGCTTTCTTT; cdr3_aa: CASSRGTGGAEAFF